Each of the 31 T cell receptor beta chains below was sequenced from the same sample in a study of blood T cell repertoires in COVID-19. The repertoire was sequenced with immunoSEQ multiplex PCR; TCRdb's copy has only in-frame clones and lacks some. The sample has over 110,000 clones; under 90% are singletons. The sample consisted of peripheral blood. All receptors come from a human donor in a cohort sampled during active COVID-19.

This clone was found many times. The chain has TRBV11-2 and TRBJ2-1, with 8 nucleotides matching TRBD2. Germline CDR1 and CDR2: SGHAT and FQNNGV. Germline trimming cut 8 bases from V and 6 bases from J; bases unmatched to any gene: 6. This CDR3 spans 13 amino acids. The CDR3 bases are TGTGCCAGCGGGGGACTAGAGGTCAATGAGCAGTTCTTC. Translated: CASGGLEVNEQFF.

This chain joins TRBV7-9 and TRBJ1-2, with D perhaps matching TRBD1 (5 bases). The CDR3 is 14 residues long. Germline V gene data show CDR1 as SEHNR and CDR2 as FQNEAQ (reference sequence). The V end lost 1 base, the J end lost 3 bases, and 9 bases lay between the germline ends. This CDR3 reads CASSLGQTYYGYTF. DNA of the CDR3: TGTGCCAGCAGCTTAGGACAGACCTACTATGGCTACACCTTC.

V and J are TRBV5-1 and TRBJ1-1, with D tentatively TRBD1 (6 bases). Trimming shortened V by 0 bases and J by 5 bases, and 11 bases separated the two germline ends. Germline lookup yields CDR1 SGHRS and CDR2 YFSETQ. This CDR3 region has 14 residues. As DNA, the CDR3 is TGCGCCAGCAGCTTGGATGGGGGCAGTACTGAAGCTTTCTTT. Its translation: CASSLDGGSTEAFF.

This chain joins TRBV10-2 and TRBJ2-7; 8 nucleotides line up with TRBD1. The V gene end was trimmed by 10 bases and the J gene end by 5 bases; junction bases not matched to a gene: 13. Germline CDR1 reads WSHSY; CDR2 reads SAAADI. This CDR3 spans 14 amino acids. This CDR3 reads CATGKSTGVHEQYF. The CDR3 DNA reads as TGCGCCACCGGAAAGTCGACAGGGGTACACGAGCAGTACTTC.

CDR3 amino acids: CASSLGTGEGETQYF. The CDR3 DNA follows: TGCGCCAGCAGCTTGGGGACAGGGGAAGGAGAGACCCAGTACTTC. The V call is TRBV5-1, the J call TRBJ2-5, with 9 positions matching TRBD1. V lost 0 bases to trimming and J lost 4 bases; unmatched junction nucleotides: 4. The germline CDR1 and CDR2 sequences are SGHRS and YFSETQ. CDR3 length: 15 residues.

The chain has TRBV11-3 and TRBJ2-1; D is uncertain. From germline, CDR1 is SGHNT and CDR2 YENEEA. V was cut by 1 base and J by 6 bases, with 10 bases left in between. This CDR3 is built from 14 residues. The CDR3 DNA reads as TGTGCCAGCAGCTTAGGTGGTTCTAGCAATGAGCAGTTCTTC. Protein: CASSLGGSSNEQFF.

V gene TRBV10-2 combines with J gene TRBJ1-6, with TRBD1 matching 9 bases. Germline-derived CDR1 and CDR2 are WSHSY and SAAADI. This CDR3 has 14 amino acids. V gave up 7 bases and J gave up 9 bases; unmatched junction bases: 7. The CDR3 is CASTRGQGGSPLHF. In DNA form, the CDR3 reads TGCGCCAGCACTAGGGGACAGGGAGGTTCACCCCTCCACTTT.

This clone was picked up a small number of times. The V call is TRBV28, the J call TRBJ1-5; D remains ambiguous. In germline, CDR1 is MDHEN, CDR2 SYDVKM. Trimming took 7 bases from V and 0 from J, leaving 10 bases between them. The CDR3 is 14 residues long. CDR3 amino acids: CASTLFSSNQPQHF. The CDR3 region has the DNA TGTGCCAGCACCCTTTTCTCTAGCAATCAGCCCCAGCATTTT.

The chain joins TRBV7-2 to TRBJ2-7; 11 nucleotides agree with TRBD2. The J segment lost 3 bases and the V segment lost 0 bases, leaving 4 bases of the junction unmatched. The CDR3 has 16 residues. CDR1 is SGHTA and CDR2 is FQGNSA in the germline V gene. CDR3: CASSLAGGTSGYEQYF. The CDR3 DNA sequence: TGTGCCAGCAGCTTAGCGGGCGGGACTAGCGGCTACGAGCAGTACTTC.

CDR3 sequence: CASSVGTDSYEQYF. CDR3 coding DNA: TGTGCCAGCAGCGTAGGGACAGATTCCTACGAGCAGTACTTC. The gene calls are TRBV7-2 and TRBJ2-7; the match to TRBD1 covers 7 bases. After removal of 5 bases from V and 1 base from J, the junction contained 5 bases not matched to a gene. The CDR3 has 14 residues. Germline loops: CDR1 SGHTA, CDR2 FQGNSA.

The chain couples TRBV15 to TRBJ2-7, with a tentative D call TRBD2 (6 bases). The CDR3 extends over 16 amino acids. Trimming removed 5 bases at V and 1 base at J, with 18 bases between. CDR1 and CDR2 (germline): LNHNV, YYDKDF (reference sequence). CDR3 sequence reads: CATSGGPGGGSYEQYF. As DNA, the CDR3 is TGTGCCACCAGCGGCGGCCCCGGGGGAGGTTCCTACGAGCAGTACTTC.

This clone showed up just a few times. This chain connects TRBV21-1 to TRBJ1-4; no check of the table's D call, TRBD1, against the DNA was made. TRBV21-1 is recorded as a pseudogene. The CDR3 is made up of 16 amino acids. For the CDR3, the DNA is TGTGCCAGCAACCTCAGCCCGGGACAGTTTAATGAAAAACTGTTTTTT. Translated, it gives CASNLSPGQFNEKLFF.

The CDR3 DNA sequence: TGCAGCGTTGTGGGCAGCGGCTCTGAAAAACTGTTTTTT. It is translated as CSVVGSGSEKLFF. V gene TRBV29-1 combines with J gene TRBJ1-4; D is ambiguous. The germline V gene has CDR1 SQVTM and CDR2 ANQGSEA. The CDR3 is 13 amino acids. The V and J ends lost 4 bases and 7 bases respectively, with 13 bases between them. Full variable domain (remainder filled in from reference TRBV29-1 and TRBJ1-4): SAVISQKPSRDICQRGTSLTIQCQVDSQVTMMFWYRQQPGQSLTLIATANQGSEATYESGFVIDKFPISRPNLTFSTLTVSNMSPEDSSIYLCSVVGSGSEKLFFGSGTQLSVL.

This sequence joins TRBV11-2 and TRBJ1-1; a possible D gene is TRBD1 (5 bases). CDR1 is SGHAT, CDR2 FQNNGV, per germline. Trimming cost V 6 bases and J 0 bases, with 14 bases left between them. CDR3 size: 15 residues. The CDR3 DNA sequence: TGTGCCAGCAGGGGCGGGGGTCGGATGAACACTGAAGCTTTCTTT. This sequence encodes CASRGGGRMNTEAFF. The full variable domain, with the rest looked up from reference TRBV11-2 and TRBJ1-1, is EAGVAQSPRYKIIEKRQSVAFWCNPISGHATLYWYQQILGQGPKLLIQFQNNGVVDDSQLPKDRFSAERLKGVDSTLKIQPAKLEDSAVYLCASRGGGRMNTEAFFGQGTRLTVV.

The chain has TRBV20-1 and TRBJ2-1; 16 bases line up with TRBD2. There are 20 residues in the CDR3. Germline V gene sequence: CDR1 DFQATT, CDR2 SNEGSKA (reference sequence). With 3 bases clipped from V and 1 base from J, the junction kept 12 bases outside the gene matches. CDR3 DNA sequence: TGCAGTGCTAGTTTCCCCGGGACTAGCGGGAGGGGTGGGTCCTACAATGAGCAGTTCTTC. This codes for CSASFPGTSGRGGSYNEQFF.

This sequence joins TRBV2 and TRBJ1-2; D is unresolved. Per germline, CDR1 SNHLY and CDR2 FYNNEI. The CDR3 is 13 amino acids. V lost 7 bases, J lost 4 bases, and 13 bases lay in between. CDR3 bases: TGTGCCAGCAAATCGCGGGTCGGCTATGGCTACACCTTC. Its protein is CASKSRVGYGYTF.

The rearrangement links TRBV3-1 (or the pseudogene TRBV3-2) to TRBJ1-5; D might be TRBD1 (6 bases). The CDR3 length is 15 residues. Trimming left V 4 bases short and J 6 bases short, with 16 bases between. The germline V gene has CDR1 LGHDT and CDR2 YNNKEL (reference sequence). The DNA of the CDR3 is TGTGCCAGCAGCCGGGGGGGGGCGACGGTTCAGCCCCAGCATTTT. Translation: CASSRGGATVQPQHF.

The gene calls are TRBV7-2 and TRBJ2-3; TRBD1 is a possible D gene (5 bases). Trimming removed 5 bases at V and 8 bases at J, with 11 bases between. This CDR3 has 12 residues. The germline gives CDR1 SGHTA, CDR2 FQGNSA. The CDR3 here is CASSPFQGTQYF. In nucleotides, the CDR3 is TGTGCCAGCAGCCCCTTTCAGGGTACGCAGTATTTT. Full variable domain (rest looked up from reference TRBV7-2 and TRBJ2-3): GAGVSQSPSNKVTEKGKDVELRCDPISGHTALYWYRQSLGQGLEFLIYFQGNSAPDKSGLPSDRFSAERTGGSVSTLTIQRTQQEDSAVYLCASSPFQGTQYFGPGTRLTVL.

As for this clone: The same CDR3 also results from other DNA sequences found in this sample. V and J are TRBV7-2 and TRBJ1-2, with D perhaps TRBD1 (6 bases). This CDR3 has 13 residues. Germline V CDR1 and CDR2: SGHTA, FQGNSA. The V gene lost 1 base and the J gene lost 5 bases, with 8 bases spanning the gap. DNA for the CDR3: TGTGCCAGCAGCTTAGGCCAGGGGTATGGCTACACCTTC. Translating it yields CASSLGQGYGYTF.

The J gene is TRBJ1-4, the V gene TRBV7-2; possible D gene TRBD1, 5 bases. V lost 7 bases to trimming and J lost 0 bases, with 15 bases between them. The CDR3 consists of 16 residues. In germline, CDR1 is SGHTA, CDR2 FQGNSA. CDR3 in amino acids: CASTLRTGATNEKLFF. The DNA for the CDR3 is TGTGCCAGCACCCTAAGGACGGGGGCAACTAATGAAAAACTGTTTTTT. Complete variable domain (other parts from reference TRBV7-2 and TRBJ1-4): GAGVSQSPSNKVTEKGKDVELRCDPISGHTALYWYRQSLGQGLEFLIYFQGNSAPDKSGLPSDRFSAERTGGSVSTLTIQRTQQEDSAVYLCASTLRTGATNEKLFFGSGTQLSVL.

The chain couples TRBV5-1 to TRBJ2-3; no reliable D call. The germline V and J ends were trimmed by 3 bases and 2 bases, with 10 bases remaining between them. CDR1 and CDR2 from the germline V gene are SGHRS and YFSETQ. This CDR3 spans 14 amino acids. CDR3 region: CASSSYTITDTQYF. For the CDR3, the DNA is TGCGCCAGCAGCTCATACACTATCACAGATACGCAGTATTTT.

The chain combines TRBV29-1 with TRBJ2-7; TRBD2 matches at 9 bases. Looked up from germline, CDR1 is SQVTM and CDR2 is ANQGSEA. Unmatched junction bases numbered 14, after V lost 3 bases and J lost 5 bases. The CDR3 contains 16 residues. The CDR3 region has the DNA TGCAGCGTTGACCAAATACGTAGCGGGAGTTCCCACGAGCAGTACTTC. It yields the protein CSVDQIRSGSSHEQYF.

In its sample, this clone was seen a few times. The rearrangement links TRBV19 to TRBJ2-5, with a weak D call TRBD2 (6 bases). CDR1 is LNHDA and CDR2 is SQIVND in the germline V gene (reference sequence). Trimming left V 3 bases short and J 4 bases short, with 15 bases between. This CDR3 is 15 amino acids long. The CDR3 sequence is CASSIYGGVGETQYF. The DNA of the CDR3 is TGTGCCAGTAGTATCTACGGAGGGGTCGGAGAGACCCAGTACTTC.

The chain links TRBV5-8 to TRBJ2-7; the match to TRBD1 covers 9 bases. CDR1 is SGHTS, CDR2 YDEGEE, per germline. This CDR3 has 16 amino acids. Trimming cost V 2 bases and J 7 bases; bases outside gene matches: 13. CDR3 sequence reads: CASSFARTGGFNEQYF. Written as DNA, the CDR3 is TGTGCCAGCAGCTTCGCACGAACAGGGGGCTTTAATGAGCAGTACTTC.

The table lists this clone with a count of one. V gene TRBV6-2 or TRBV6-3 combines with J gene TRBJ2-7; tentatively, D is TRBD2 (6 bases). Trimming took off 4 bases at V and 4 bases at J, with 17 bases between the two ends. Germline V gene sequence: CDR1 MNHEY, CDR2 SVGEGT. The CDR3 contains 15 residues. CDR3 DNA sequence: TGTGCCAGCAGTTCGGCCGGGGGTGGGACTTACGAGCAGTACTTC. Its protein product is CASSSAGGGTYEQYF.

This chain joins TRBV4-3 and TRBJ2-2, with TRBD1 identical over 8 bases. With 4 bases clipped from V and 3 bases from J, the junction kept 10 bases outside the gene matches. The CDR3 totals 17 residues. CDR1 and CDR2 from the germline V gene are LGHNA and YSLEER. The CDR3 is CASSPIDRGGDTGELFF. DNA for the CDR3: TGCGCCAGCAGCCCGATTGACAGGGGAGGCGACACCGGGGAGCTGTTTTTT.

The rearrangement links TRBV19 to TRBJ1-1, with D maybe TRBD1 (5 bases). V was pared by 2 bases and J by 0 bases, with 19 bases between. Germline V gene lookup returns CDR1 LNHDA and CDR2 SQIVND (reference sequence). This CDR3 is built from 18 residues. CDR3 protein: CASSITGRGGIMNTEAFF. The CDR3 bases are TGTGCCAGTAGTATAACCGGCCGGGGGGGGATCATGAACACTGAAGCTTTCTTT.

The chain carries TRBV5-1 and TRBJ1-1; 8 bases fit TRBD1. V lost 4 bases to trimming and J lost 5 bases; unmatched junction nucleotides: 4. CDR1 SGHRS and CDR2 YFSETQ come from the germline V gene. The length of the CDR3 is 13 residues. The CDR3 DNA is TGCGCCAGCAGCCCCAGGGGGCAGACTGAAGCTTTCTTT. Its protein product is CASSPRGQTEAFF.

The chain carries TRBV18 and TRBJ2-7; TRBD1 agrees at 8 bases. This CDR3 region has 14 residues. V was clipped by 3 bases and J by 4 bases; unmatched bases: 5. Germline V gives CDR1 KGHSH, CDR2 LQKENI. CDR3 DNA: TGTGCCAGCTCACCCGACAGGGGCTCATACGAGCAGTACTTC. Translation: CASSPDRGSYEQYF. Supplemented by reference TRBV18 and TRBJ2-7, the full variable domain reads NAGVMQNPRHLVRRRGQEARLRCSPMKGHSHVYWYRQLPEEGLKFMVYLQKENIIDESGMPKERFSAEFPKEGPSILRIQQVVRGDSAAYFCASSPDRGSYEQYFGPGTRLTVT.

V is TRBV7-2 and J is TRBJ2-7, with D perhaps matching TRBD1 (5 bases). V dropped 1 base and J dropped 0 bases, with 7 bases sitting between them. The CDR3 has 14 amino acids. Germline loops: CDR1 SGHTA, CDR2 FQGNSA. CDR3 in amino acids: CASSLDRPSYEQYF. For the CDR3, the DNA is TGTGCCAGCAGCTTAGACAGGCCCTCCTACGAGCAGTACTTC.

The rearrangement links TRBV28 to TRBJ1-3, with D unclear. Looked up from germline, CDR1 is MDHEN and CDR2 is SYDVKM. Trimming pared 3 bases from V and 4 bases from J, leaving 13 bases between. The CDR3 covers 15 residues. DNA of the CDR3: TGTGCCAGCAGTTTGTTCGAAGGGAGGGGAAACACCATATATTTT. Translation gives CASSLFEGRGNTIYF. The full variable domain, its missing parts supplied by reference TRBV28 and TRBJ1-3, is DVKVTQSSRYLVKRTGEKVFLECVQDMDHENMFWYRQDPGLGLRLIYFSYDVKMKEKGDIPEGYSVSREKKERFSLILESASTNQTSMYLCASSLFEGRGNTIYFGEGSWLTVV.